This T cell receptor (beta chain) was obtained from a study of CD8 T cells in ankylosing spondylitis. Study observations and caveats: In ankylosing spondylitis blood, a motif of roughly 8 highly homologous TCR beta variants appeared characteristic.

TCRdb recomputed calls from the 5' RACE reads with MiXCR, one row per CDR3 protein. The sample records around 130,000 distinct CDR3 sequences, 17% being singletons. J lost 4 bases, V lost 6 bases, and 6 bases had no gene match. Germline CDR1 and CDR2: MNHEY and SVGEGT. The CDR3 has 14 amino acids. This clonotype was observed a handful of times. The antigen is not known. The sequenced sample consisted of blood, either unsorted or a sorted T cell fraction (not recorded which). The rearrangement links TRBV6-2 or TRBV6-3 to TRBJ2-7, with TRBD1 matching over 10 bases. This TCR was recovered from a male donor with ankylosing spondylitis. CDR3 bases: TGTGCCAGCAGGCAGACAGGGGGCTCGTACGAGCAGTACTTC. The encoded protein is CASRQTGGSYEQYF.